Each of the 4 T cell receptor beta chains below was sequenced from the same sample in a study of blood T cell repertoires in COVID-19. The protocol was immunoSEQ multiplex PCR, while the TCRdb copy is restricted to in-frame clones and leaves out a portion. This sample has about 76,000 clones, with around 91% found just once. The sequenced sample was peripheral blood. Every receptor here comes from a human donor in a cohort sampled during active COVID-19.

This clone was counted between two and nine times. V usage is TRBV7-3 and J usage is TRBJ1-2; tentatively, D is TRBD1 (5 bases). CDR1 is SGHTA and CDR2 is FQGTGA in the germline V gene. This CDR3 has 13 amino acids. Between the trimmed V and J ends, which lost 3 bases and 5 bases, there was a span of 10 bases. CDR3 in amino acids: CASSFLGTYGYTF. The CDR3 DNA sequence: TGTGCCAGCAGCTTTCTAGGGACTTATGGCTACACCTTC.

J is TRBJ2-1 and V is TRBV7-9; perhaps TRBD1 as D (6 bases). The V end was cut by 2 bases, the J end by 0 bases, with 17 bases between. CDR3 length: 18 residues. Germline lookup yields CDR1 SEHNR and CDR2 FQNEAQ (reference sequence). In DNA form, the CDR3 reads TGTGCCAGCAGCTTAAGTATCGGCAGGGGAAGCTCCTACAATGAGCAGTTCTTC. Its protein is CASSLSIGRGSSYNEQFF.

The chain combines TRBV28 with TRBJ2-2; D may be TRBD1 (7 bases). Trimming took off 9 bases at V and 4 bases at J, with 12 bases between the two ends. The CDR3 consists of 13 residues. Looked up from germline, CDR1 is MDHEN and CDR2 is SYDVKM. CDR3 in amino acids: CASRQGGTGELFF. In DNA form, the CDR3 reads TGTGCCAGTCGGCAGGGGGGCACCGGGGAGCTGTTTTTT.

This chain joins TRBV6-5 and TRBJ1-3, with D perhaps TRBD1 (6 bases). Deletions cut 5 bases from V and 4 bases from J, with 15 bases between. The CDR3 has 15 amino acids. Germline V gene data show CDR1 as MNHEY and CDR2 as SVGAGI. CDR3 DNA: TGTGCCAGCAGTCGGGACATTCCAACAGGAAACACCATATATTTT. This translates into CASSRDIPTGNTIYF.